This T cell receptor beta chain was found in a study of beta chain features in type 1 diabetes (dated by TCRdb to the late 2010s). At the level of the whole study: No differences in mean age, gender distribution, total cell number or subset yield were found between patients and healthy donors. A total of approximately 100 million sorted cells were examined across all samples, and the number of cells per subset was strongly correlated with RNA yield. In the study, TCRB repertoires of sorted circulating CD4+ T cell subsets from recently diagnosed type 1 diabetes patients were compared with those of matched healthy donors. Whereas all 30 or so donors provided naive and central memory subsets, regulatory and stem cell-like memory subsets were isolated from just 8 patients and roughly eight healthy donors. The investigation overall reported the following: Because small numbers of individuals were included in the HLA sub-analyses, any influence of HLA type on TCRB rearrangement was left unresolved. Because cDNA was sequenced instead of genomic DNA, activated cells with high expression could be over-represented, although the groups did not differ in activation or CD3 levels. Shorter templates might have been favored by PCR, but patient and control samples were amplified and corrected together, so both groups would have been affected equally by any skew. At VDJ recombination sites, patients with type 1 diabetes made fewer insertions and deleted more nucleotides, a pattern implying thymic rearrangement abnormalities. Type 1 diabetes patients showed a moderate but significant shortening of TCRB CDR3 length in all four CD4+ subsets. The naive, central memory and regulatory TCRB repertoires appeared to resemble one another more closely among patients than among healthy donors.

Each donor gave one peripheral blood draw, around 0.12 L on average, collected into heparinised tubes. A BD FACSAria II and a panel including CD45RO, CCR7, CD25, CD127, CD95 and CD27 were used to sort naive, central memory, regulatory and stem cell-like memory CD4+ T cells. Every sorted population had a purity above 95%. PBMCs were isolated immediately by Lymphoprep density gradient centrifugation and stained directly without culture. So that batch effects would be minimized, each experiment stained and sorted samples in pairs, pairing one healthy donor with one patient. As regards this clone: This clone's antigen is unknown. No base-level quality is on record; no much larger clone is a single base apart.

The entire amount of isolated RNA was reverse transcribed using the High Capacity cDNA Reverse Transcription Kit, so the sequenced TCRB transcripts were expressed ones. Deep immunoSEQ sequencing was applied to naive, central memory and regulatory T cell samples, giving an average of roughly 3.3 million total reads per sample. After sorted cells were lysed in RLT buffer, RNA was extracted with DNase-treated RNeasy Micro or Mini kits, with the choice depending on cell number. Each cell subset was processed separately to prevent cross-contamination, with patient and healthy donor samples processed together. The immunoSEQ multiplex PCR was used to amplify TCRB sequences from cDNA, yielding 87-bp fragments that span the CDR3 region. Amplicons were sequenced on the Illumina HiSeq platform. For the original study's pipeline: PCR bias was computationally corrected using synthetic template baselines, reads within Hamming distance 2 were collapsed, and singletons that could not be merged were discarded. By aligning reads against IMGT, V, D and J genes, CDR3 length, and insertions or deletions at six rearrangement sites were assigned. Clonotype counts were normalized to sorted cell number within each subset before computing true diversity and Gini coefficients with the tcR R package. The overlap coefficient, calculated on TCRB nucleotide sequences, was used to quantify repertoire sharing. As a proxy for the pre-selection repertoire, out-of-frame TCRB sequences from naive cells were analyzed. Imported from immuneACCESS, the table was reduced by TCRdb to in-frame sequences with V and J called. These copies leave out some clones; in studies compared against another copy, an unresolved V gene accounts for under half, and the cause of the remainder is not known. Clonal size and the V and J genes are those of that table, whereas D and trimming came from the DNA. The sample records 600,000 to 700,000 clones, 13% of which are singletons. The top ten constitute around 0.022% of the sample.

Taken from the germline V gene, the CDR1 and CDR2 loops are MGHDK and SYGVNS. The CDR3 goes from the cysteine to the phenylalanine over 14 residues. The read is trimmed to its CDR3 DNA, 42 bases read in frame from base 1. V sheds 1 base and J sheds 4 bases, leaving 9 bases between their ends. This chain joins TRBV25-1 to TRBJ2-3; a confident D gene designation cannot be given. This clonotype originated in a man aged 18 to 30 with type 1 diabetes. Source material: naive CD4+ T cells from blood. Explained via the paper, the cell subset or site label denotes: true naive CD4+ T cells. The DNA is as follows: TGTGCCAGCAGTGAATCGCTGGTTGCAGATACGCAGTATTTT. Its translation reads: CASSESLVADTQYF.